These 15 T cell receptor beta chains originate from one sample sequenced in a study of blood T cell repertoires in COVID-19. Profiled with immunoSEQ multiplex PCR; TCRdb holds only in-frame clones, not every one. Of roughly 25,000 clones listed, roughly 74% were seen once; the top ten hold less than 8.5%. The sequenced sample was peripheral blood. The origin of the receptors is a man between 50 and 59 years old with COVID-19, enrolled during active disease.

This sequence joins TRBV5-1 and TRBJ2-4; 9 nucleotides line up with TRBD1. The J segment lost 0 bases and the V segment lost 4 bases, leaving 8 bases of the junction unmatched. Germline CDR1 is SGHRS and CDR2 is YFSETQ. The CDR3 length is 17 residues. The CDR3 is CASSTLTGGLAKNIQYF. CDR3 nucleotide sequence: TGCGCCAGCAGCACGCTAACAGGGGGCTTAGCCAAAAACATTCAGTACTTC.

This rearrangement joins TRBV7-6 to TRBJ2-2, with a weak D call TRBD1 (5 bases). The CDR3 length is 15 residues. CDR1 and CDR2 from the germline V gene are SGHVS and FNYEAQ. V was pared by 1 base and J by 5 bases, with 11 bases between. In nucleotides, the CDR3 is TGTGCCAGCAGCTTAGAGTCGCAGGGTACCGGGGAGCTGTTTTTT. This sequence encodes CASSLESQGTGELFF.

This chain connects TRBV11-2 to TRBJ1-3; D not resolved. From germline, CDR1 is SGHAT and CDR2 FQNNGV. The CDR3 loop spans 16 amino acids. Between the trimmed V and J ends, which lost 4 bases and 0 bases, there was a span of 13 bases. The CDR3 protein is CASSSVPISSGNTIYF. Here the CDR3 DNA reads TGTGCCAGCAGCTCCGTACCAATTAGCTCTGGAAACACCATATATTTT.

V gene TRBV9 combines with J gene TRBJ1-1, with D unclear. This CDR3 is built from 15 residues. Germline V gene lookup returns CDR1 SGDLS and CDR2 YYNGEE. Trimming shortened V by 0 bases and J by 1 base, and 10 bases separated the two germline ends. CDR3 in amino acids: CASSVVLGTNTEAFF. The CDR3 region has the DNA TGTGCCAGCAGCGTAGTTCTGGGCACGAACACTGAAGCTTTCTTT.

For the CDR3, the DNA is TGTGCCTGGAGCGGAAAGACAGAGAACACTGAAGCTTTCTTT. Translation gives CAWSGKTENTEAFF. The rearrangement links TRBV30 to TRBJ1-1, with D maybe TRBD1 (5 bases). The CDR3 length is 14 residues. V gave up 3 bases and J gave up 1 base, with 12 bases separating them. From germline, CDR1 is GTSNPN and CDR2 SVGIG (reference sequence).

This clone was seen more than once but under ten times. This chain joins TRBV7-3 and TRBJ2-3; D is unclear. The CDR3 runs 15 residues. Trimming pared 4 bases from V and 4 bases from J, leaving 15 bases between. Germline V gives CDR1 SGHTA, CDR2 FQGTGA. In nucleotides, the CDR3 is TGTGCCAGCAGCTCCCAGTTCGACGAGGCAGATACGCAGTATTTT. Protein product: CASSSQFDEADTQYF.

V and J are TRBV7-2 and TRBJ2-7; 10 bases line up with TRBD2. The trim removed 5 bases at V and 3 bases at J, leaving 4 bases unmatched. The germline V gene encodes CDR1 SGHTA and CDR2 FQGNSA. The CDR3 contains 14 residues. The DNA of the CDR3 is TGTGCCAGCAGCCCTGGACTAGCGGTCTACGAGCAGTACTTC. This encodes CASSPGLAVYEQYF.

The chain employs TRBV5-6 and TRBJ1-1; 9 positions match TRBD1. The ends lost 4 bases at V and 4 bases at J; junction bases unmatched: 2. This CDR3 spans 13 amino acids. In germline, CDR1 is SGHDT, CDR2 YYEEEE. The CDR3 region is CASSPGQGTEAFF. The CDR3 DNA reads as TGTGCCAGCAGCCCGGGACAGGGCACTGAAGCTTTCTTT.

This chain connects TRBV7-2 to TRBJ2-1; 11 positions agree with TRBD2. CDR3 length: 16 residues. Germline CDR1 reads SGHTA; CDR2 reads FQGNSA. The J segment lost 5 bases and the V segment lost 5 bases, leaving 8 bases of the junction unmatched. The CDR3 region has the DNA TGTGCCAGCAGCATCTCCGGGACTAGCGGACACAATGAGCAGTTCTTC. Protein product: CASSISGTSGHNEQFF.

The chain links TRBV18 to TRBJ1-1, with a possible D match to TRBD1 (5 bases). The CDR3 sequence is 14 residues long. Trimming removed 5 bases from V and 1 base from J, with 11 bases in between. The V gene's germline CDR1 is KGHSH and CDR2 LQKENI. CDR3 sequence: CASSEGLKNTEAFF. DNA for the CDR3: TGTGCCAGCTCAGAGGGACTTAAGAACACTGAAGCTTTCTTT.

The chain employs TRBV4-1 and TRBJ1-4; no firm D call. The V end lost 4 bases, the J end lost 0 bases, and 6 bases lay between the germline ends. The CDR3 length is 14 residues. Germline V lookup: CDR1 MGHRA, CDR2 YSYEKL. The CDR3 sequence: CASSPISTNEKLFF. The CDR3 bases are TGCGCCAGCAGCCCTATTTCAACTAATGAAAAACTGTTTTTT.

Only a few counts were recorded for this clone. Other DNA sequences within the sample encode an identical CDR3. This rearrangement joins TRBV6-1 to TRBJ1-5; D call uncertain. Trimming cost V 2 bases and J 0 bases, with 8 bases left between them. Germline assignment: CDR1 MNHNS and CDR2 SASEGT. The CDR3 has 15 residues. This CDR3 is CASSEQVFSNQPQHF. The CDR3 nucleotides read TGTGCCAGCAGTGAACAGGTATTTAGCAATCAGCCCCAGCATTTT.

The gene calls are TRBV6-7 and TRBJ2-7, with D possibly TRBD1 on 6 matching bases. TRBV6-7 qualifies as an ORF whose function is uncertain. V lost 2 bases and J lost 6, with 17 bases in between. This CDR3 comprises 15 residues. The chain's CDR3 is CASSYAPGHPSEQYF. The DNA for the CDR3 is TGTGCCAGCAGTTACGCCCCGGGACATCCGTCCGAGCAGTACTTC.

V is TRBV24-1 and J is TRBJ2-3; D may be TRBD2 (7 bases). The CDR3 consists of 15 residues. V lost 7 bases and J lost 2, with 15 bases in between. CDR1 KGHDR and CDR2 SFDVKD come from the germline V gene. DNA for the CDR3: TGTGCCACCAGCGGGAGAGGGGGGGTCACAGATACGCAGTATTTT. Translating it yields CATSGRGGVTDTQYF.

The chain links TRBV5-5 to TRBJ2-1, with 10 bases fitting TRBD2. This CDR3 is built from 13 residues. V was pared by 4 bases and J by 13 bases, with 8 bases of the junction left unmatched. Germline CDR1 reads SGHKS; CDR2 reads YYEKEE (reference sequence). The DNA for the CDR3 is TGTGCCAGCAGCATCCCGGGACTAGCGATCCAGTTCTTC. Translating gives CASSIPGLAIQFF.